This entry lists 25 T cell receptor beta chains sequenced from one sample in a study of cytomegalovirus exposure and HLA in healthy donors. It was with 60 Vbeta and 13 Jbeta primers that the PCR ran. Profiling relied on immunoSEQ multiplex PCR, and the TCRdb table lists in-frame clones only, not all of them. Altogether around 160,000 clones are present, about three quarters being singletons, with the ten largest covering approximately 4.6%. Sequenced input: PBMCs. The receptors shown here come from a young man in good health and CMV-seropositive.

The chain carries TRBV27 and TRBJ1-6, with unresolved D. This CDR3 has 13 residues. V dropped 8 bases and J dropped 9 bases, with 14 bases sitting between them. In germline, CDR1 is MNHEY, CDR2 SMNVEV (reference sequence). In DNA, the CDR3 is TGTGCCAGCGCGGTTGGTTTGGGTTCACCCCTCCACTTT. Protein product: CASAVGLGSPLHF.

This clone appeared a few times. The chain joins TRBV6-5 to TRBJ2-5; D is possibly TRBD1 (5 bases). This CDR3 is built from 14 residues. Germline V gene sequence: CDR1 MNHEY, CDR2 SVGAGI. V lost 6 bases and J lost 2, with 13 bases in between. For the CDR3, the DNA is TGTGCCAGCAGAACCAGGGTCCTACAAGAGACCCAGTACTTC. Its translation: CASRTRVLQETQYF.

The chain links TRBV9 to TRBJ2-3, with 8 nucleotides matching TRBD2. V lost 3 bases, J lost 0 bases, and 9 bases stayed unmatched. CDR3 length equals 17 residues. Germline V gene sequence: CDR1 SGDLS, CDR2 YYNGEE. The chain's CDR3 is CASSGLSGGGSTDTQYF. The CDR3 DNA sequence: TGTGCCAGCAGCGGGCTAAGCGGGGGAGGTAGCACAGATACGCAGTATTTT.

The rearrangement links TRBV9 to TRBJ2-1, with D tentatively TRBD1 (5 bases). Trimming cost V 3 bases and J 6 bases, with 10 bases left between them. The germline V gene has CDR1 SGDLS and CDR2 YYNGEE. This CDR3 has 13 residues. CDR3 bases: TGTGCCAGCAGCGGATGGGGCGCCAATGAGCAGTTCTTC. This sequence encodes CASSGWGANEQFF.

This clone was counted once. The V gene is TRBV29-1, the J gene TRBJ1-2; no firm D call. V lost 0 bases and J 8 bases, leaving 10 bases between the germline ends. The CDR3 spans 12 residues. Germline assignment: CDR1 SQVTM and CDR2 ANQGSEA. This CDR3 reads CSVEEPGYGYTF. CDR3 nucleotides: TGCAGCGTTGAAGAGCCCGGGTACGGCTACACCTTC.

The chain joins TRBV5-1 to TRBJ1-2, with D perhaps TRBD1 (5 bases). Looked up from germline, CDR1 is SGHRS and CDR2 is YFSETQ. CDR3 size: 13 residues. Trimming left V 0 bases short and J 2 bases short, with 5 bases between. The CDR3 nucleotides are TGCGCCAGCAGCTTGGCAGGGAACTATGGCTACACCTTC. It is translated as CASSLAGNYGYTF.

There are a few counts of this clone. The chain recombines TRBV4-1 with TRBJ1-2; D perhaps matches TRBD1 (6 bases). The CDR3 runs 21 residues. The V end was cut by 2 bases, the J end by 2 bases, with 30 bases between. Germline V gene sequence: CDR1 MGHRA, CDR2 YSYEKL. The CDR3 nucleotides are TGCGCCAGCAGCCAAATACCTGGGACACAGGGTTCCCGGGGAGCCAACTATGGCTACACCTTC. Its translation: CASSQIPGTQGSRGANYGYTF.

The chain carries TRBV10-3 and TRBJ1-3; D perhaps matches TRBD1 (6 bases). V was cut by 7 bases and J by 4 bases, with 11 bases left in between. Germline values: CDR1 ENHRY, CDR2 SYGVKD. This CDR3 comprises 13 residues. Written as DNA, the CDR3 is TGTGCCATCACCCCGGACAGAGGAAACACCATATATTTT. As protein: CAITPDRGNTIYF.

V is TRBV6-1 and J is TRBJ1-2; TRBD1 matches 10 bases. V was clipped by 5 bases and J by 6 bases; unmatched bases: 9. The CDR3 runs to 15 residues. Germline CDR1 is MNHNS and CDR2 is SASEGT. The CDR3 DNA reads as TGTGCCAGCAGTATTCGGGACAGGGGCAAGGATGGCTACACCTTC. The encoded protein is CASSIRDRGKDGYTF.

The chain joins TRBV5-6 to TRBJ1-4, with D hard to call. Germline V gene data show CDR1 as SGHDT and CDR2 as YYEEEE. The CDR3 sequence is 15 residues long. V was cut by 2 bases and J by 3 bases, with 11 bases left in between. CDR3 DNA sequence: TGTGCCAGCAGCTTAACACCCGGGGCTAATGAAAAACTGTTTTTT. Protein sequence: CASSLTPGANEKLFF.

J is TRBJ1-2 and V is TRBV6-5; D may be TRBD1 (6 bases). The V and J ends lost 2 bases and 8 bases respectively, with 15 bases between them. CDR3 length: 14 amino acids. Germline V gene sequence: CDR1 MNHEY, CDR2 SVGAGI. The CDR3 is CASSYRTGQTGYTF. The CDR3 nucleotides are TGTGCCAGCAGTTACCGAACTGGACAGACGGGCTACACCTTC.

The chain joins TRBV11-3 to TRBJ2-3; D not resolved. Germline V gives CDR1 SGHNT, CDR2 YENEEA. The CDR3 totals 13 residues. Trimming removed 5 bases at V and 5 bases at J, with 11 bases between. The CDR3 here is CASSLLFGDTQYF. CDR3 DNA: TGTGCCAGCAGCCTCCTCTTCGGAGATACGCAGTATTTT.

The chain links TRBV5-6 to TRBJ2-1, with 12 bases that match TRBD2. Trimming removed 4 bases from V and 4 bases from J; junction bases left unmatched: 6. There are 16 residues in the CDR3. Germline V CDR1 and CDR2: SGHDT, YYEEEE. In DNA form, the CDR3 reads TGTGCCAGCAGCGGAAGACTAGCGGGGGTATACAATGAGCAGTTCTTC. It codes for CASSGRLAGVYNEQFF.

The CDR3 nucleotides read TGTGCCAGCAGCGTAGATGAAGGGACAGTCACTGAAGCTTTCTTT. This codes for CASSVDEGTVTEAFF. This chain connects TRBV9 to TRBJ1-1; 7 bases are shared with TRBD1. This CDR3 spans 15 amino acids. V shed 0 bases and J 4 bases; nucleotides not matched to a gene: 6. CDR1 is SGDLS, CDR2 YYNGEE, per germline. Looking up the rest from reference TRBV9 and TRBJ1-1 gives the full variable domain: DSGVTQTPKHLITATGQRVTLRCSPRSGDLSVYWYQQSLDQGLQFLIQYYNGEERAKGNILERFSAQQFPDLHSELNLSSLELGDSALYFCASSVDEGTVTEAFFGQGTRLTVV.

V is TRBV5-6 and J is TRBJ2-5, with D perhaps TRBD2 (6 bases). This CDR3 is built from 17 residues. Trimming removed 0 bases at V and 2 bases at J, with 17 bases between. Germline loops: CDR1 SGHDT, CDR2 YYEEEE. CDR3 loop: CASSLGMVAGRQETQYF. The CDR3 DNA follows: TGTGCCAGCAGCTTGGGAATGGTGGCGGGGAGGCAAGAGACCCAGTACTTC.

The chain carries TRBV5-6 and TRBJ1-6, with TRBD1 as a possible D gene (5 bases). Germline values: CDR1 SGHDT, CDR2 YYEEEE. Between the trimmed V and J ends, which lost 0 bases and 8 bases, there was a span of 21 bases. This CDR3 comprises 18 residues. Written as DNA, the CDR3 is TGTGCCAGCAGCTTGGCCGAATCGGGAGAGGGGTTGTATTCACCCCTCCACTTT. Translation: CASSLAESGEGLYSPLHF.

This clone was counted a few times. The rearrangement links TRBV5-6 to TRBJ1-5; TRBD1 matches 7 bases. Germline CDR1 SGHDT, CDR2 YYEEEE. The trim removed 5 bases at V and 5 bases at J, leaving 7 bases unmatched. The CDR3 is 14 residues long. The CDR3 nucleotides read TGTGCCAGCAGTACAGACAGGGATTATCAGCCCCAGCATTTT. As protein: CASSTDRDYQPQHF.

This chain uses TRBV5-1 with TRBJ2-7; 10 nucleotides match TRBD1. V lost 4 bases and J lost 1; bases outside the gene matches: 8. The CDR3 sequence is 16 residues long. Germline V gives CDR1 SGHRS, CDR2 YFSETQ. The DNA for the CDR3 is TGCGCCAGCAGCCCTGGGCCGGGACAGGGGTCCTACGAGCAGTACGTC. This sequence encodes CASSPGPGQGSYEQYV.

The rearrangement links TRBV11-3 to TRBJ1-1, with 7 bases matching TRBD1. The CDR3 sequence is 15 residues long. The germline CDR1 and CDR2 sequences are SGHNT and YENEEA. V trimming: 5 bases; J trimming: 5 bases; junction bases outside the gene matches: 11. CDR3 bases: TGTGCCAGCAGCGCAAGACAGGGAGGTGGAACTGAAGCTTTCTTT. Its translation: CASSARQGGGTEAFF.

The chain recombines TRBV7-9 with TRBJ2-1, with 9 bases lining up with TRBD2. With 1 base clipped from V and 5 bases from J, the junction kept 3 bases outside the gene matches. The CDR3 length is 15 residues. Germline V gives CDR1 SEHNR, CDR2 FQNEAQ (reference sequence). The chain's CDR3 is CASSLGLAENNEQFF. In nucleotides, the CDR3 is TGTGCCAGCAGCTTAGGACTAGCGGAGAACAATGAGCAGTTCTTC.

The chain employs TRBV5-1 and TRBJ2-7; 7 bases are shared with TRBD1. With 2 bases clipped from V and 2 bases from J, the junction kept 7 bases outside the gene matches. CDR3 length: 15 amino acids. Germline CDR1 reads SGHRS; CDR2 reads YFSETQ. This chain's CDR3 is CASSLVWQGAYEQYV. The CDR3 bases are TGCGCCAGCAGCTTAGTATGGCAGGGGGCCTACGAGCAGTACGTC.

The DNA of the CDR3 is TGTGCCAGCAGTTTTCGCGGGAGTTTCATCTACGAGCAGTACGTC. Its translation: CASSFRGSFIYEQYV. The V gene is TRBV27, the J gene TRBJ2-7, with 7 bases that match TRBD2. Germline lookup yields CDR1 MNHEY and CDR2 SMNVEV (reference sequence). V dropped 3 bases and J dropped 3; count of bases not matched to a gene: 8. This CDR3 contains 15 residues.

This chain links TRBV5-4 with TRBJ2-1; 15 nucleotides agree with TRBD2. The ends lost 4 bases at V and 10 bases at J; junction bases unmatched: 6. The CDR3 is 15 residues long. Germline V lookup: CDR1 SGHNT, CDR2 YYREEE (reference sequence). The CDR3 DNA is TGTGCCAGCAGCCTGGGGACTAGCGGGGGGCCAGAGCAGTTCTTC. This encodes CASSLGTSGGPEQFF.

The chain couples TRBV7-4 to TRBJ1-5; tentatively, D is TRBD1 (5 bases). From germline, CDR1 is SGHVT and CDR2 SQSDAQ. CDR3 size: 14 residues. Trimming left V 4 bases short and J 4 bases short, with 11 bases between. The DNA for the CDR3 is TGTGCCAGCAGCTCATTGGAGGGGAATCAGCCCCAGCATTTT. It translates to CASSSLEGNQPQHF.

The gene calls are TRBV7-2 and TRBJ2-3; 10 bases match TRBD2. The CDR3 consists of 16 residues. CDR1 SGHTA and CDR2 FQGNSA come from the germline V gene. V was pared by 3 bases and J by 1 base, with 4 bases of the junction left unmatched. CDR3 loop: CASSFILAGGTDTQYF. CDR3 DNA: TGTGCCAGCAGCTTTATTCTAGCGGGGGGCACAGATACGCAGTATTTT.